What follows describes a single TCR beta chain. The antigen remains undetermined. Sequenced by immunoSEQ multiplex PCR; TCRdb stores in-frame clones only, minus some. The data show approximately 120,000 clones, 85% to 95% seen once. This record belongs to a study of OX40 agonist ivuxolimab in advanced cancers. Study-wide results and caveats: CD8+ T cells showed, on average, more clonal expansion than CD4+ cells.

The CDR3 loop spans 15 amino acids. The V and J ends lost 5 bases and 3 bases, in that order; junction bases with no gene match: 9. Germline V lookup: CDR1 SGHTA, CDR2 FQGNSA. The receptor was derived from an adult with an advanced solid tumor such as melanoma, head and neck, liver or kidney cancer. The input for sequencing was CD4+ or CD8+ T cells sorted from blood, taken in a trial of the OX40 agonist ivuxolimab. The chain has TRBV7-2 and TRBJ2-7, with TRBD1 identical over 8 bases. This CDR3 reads CASSAPGQAGYEQYF. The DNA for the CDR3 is TGTGCCAGCAGCGCGCCGGGACAGGCGGGCTACGAGCAGTACTTC.